The next 26 T cell receptor delta chains were all read from a single sample in a study of gamma-delta chains in newborns, infants, children. TCRdb re-processed the reads via CATT. The sample lists 1,300 or so delta-chain clones; under 2.5% were seen once. The sequenced sample consisted of blood. The receptors here all came from a child in good health.

Details on this clone: With only one base between it and a far larger clone, this is likely a read error. Distinct nucleotide sequences in the sample also encode this CDR3. The chain couples TRDV2 to TRDJ3; D unresolved. Per the germline V gene, CDR1 is GEAIGNYY and CDR2 is EKD. The CDR3 totals 17 residues. V was pared by 5 bases and J by 0 bases, with 13 bases between. Here the CDR3 DNA reads TGTGCCTGTGTTAGGGGTGCCTACTCCTGGGACACCCGACAGATGTTTTTC. Translated, it gives CACVRGAYSWDTRQMFF.

This clone is large by share. At the DNA level, this CDR3 is encoded by other sequences in the same sample as well. V gene TRDV2 combines with J gene TRDJ3; possible D gene TRDD3, 5 bases. The CDR3 is 20 amino acids. The V end lost 1 base, the J end lost 0 bases, and 18 bases lay between the germline ends. CDR1 is GEAIGNYY, CDR2 EKD, per germline. The CDR3 loop is CACDTSGVGDPSWDTRQMFF. CDR3 sequence (DNA): TGTGCCTGTGACACGTCCGGTGTTGGGGACCCCTCCTGGGACACCCGACAGATGTTTTTC.

This clone was seen more than once but under ten times. The protein given by TCRdb reflects a much larger clone and differs at residue 3 from this DNA's translation, likely from a read error; the protein shown is the DNA's translation. The gene calls are TRDV2 and TRDJ1, with 7 bases identical to TRDD3. Germline assignment: CDR1 GEAIGNYY and CDR2 EKD. The CDR3 has 18 residues. CDR3 loop: CARDPVLGTKKYTDKLIF. Here the CDR3 DNA reads TGTGCCCGTGACCCCGTACTGGGGACCAAAAAGTACACCGATAAACTCATCTTT.

A few counts support this clone. A far larger clone is only one base removed, so a read error is likely. The chain joins TRDV2 to TRDJ1, with a tentative D call TRDD2 (5 bases). V was shortened by 0 bases and J by 0 bases, with 25 bases between the two germline ends. The CDR3 has 20 amino acids. CDR1 and CDR2 from the germline V gene are GEAIGNYY and EKD. The CDR3 region is CACDTSTFNPPGKYTDKLIF. The CDR3 DNA is TGTGCCTGTGACACCTCTACCTTCAACCCTCCAGGGAAGTACACCGATAAACTCATCTTT.

This clone has only a few counts. Translating this DNA gives a protein that differs at residue 3 from the TCRdb one, which belongs to a much larger clone; a read error is likely, and the protein shown is this translation. The gene calls are TRDV1 and TRDJ1; 7 bases match TRDD2. CDR1 and CDR2 from the germline V gene are TSWWSYY and QGS. This CDR3 has 17 amino acids. The CDR3 nucleotides are TGTGCTCCTGGGAACCAAATTCCTACCGTACTGCCCGATAAACTCATCTTT. Protein product: CAPGNQIPTVLPDKLIF.

This clone has only a few counts. Since a much larger clone is just one base distant, this may be a read error. The identical CDR3 is also encoded by other nucleotide sequences in the sample. The genes are TRDV1 and TRDJ1; no clear D. Trimming took off 4 bases at V and 0 bases at J, with 24 bases between the two ends. This CDR3 spans 19 amino acids. Germline V gene data show CDR1 as TSWWSYY and CDR2 as QGS. CDR3 in DNA: TGTGCTCTTGGGGCCGTTCCCGGCGTATCGGTGCTGTACACCGATAAACTCATCTTT. This translates into CALGAVPGVSVLYTDKLIF.

This clone is judged large. This chain connects TRDV1 to TRDJ1, with D perhaps matching TRDD3 (6 bases). The CDR3 totals 18 residues. V was cut by 2 bases and J by 3 bases, with 22 bases left in between. CDR1 and CDR2 (germline): TSWWSYY, QGS. The CDR3 spells CALGENPSLGSRADKLIF. CDR3 DNA sequence: TGTGCTCTTGGGGAAAACCCGAGCCTGGGGTCAAGGGCCGATAAACTCATCTTT.

This clone was picked up a small number of times. One base separates it from a far larger clone, so it is likely a read error. The chain carries TRDV1 and TRDJ1; 8 nucleotides align to TRDD3. CDR1 and CDR2 from the germline V gene are TSWWSYY and QGS. The CDR3 extends over 20 amino acids. The V gene end was trimmed by 0 bases and the J gene end by 13 bases; junction bases not matched to a gene: 28. The CDR3 loop is CALGELSTGGVLAYTDRPIF. In nucleotides, the CDR3 is TGTGCTCTTGGGGAACTCAGTACTGGGGGCGTTCTTGCCTACACCGATAGACCCATCTTT.

This clone was found a few times. The translation of this DNA and the TCRdb protein of a much larger clone differ at residue 8, probably owing to a read error; the protein shown here is translated from the DNA. The rearrangement uses TRDV2 and TRDJ3; D is possibly TRDD3 (5 bases). Germline assignment: CDR1 GEAIGNYY and CDR2 EKD. The CDR3 totals 21 residues. V was clipped by 3 bases and J by 0 bases, with 23 bases between them. The CDR3 DNA is TGTGCCTGTGACGTCGTACTGGCGGACCATCCCAGCTCCTGGGACACCCGACAGATGTTTTTC. Protein sequence: CACDVVLADHPSSWDTRQMFF.

A note on this clone: Since a far larger clone is one base different, this is likely a read error. Other DNA sequences in the same sample also yield this CDR3. The chain joins TRDV2 to TRDJ1; 9 bases are a match to TRDD3. The CDR3 loop spans 20 amino acids. Germline CDR1 reads GEAIGNYY; CDR2 reads EKD. The CDR3 here is CACDTSRTLLGDPNTDKLIF. The CDR3 nucleotides are TGCGCCTGTGACACGTCTCGTACTTTACTGGGGGACCCTAACACCGATAAACTCATCTTT.

This clone appeared a few times. Possible read error: a much larger clone is one base away. This sample includes further DNA sequences coding for the same CDR3. The chain has TRDV1 and TRDJ1; TRDD3 matches at 11 bases. J gave up 6 bases and V 1 base, and 19 bases lay outside the gene matches. CDR1 is TSWWSYY, CDR2 QGS, per germline. The CDR3 runs 20 residues. In nucleotides, the CDR3 is TGTGCTCTTGGGGAACCGCTGTTTACTGGGGGATATGCGAAGTATAATAAACTCATCTTT. It encodes CALGEPLFTGGYAKYNKLIF.

Concerning this clone itself: A read error may produce the germline difference seen at one junction end. This chain connects TRDV1 to TRDJ1; D is ambiguous. This CDR3 region has 18 residues. Germline CDR1 is TSWWSYY and CDR2 is QGS. The chain's CDR3 is CALGPKGRGFTYTDKPIF. The CDR3 DNA reads TGTGCTCTTGGTCCGAAAGGGCGAGGATTTACGTACACCGATAAACCCATCTTT.

This clone was detected only a few times. It may be a read error: a sequence one base away is much more abundant. The sample contains more than one DNA sequence encoding this CDR3. The chain links TRDV2 to TRDJ1; 8 bases are a match to TRDD3. The CDR3 contains 20 residues. The germline V gene encodes CDR1 GEAIGNYY and CDR2 EKD. The CDR3 nucleotides read TGTGCCTGTGACACGCTGAGTACTGGGGGCCATATCGGGGACACTGATAAACTCATCTTT. Protein sequence: CACDTLSTGGHIGDTDKLIF.

By frequency in the sample, this clone is large. The chain joins TRDV2 to TRDJ1; 8 bases agree with TRDD3. V lost 3 bases, J lost 0 bases, and 11 bases stayed unmatched. CDR3 size: 17 residues. CDR1 is GEAIGNYY and CDR2 is EKD in the germline V gene. CDR3 sequence reads: CACDSSYWGSYTDKLIF. Here the CDR3 DNA reads TGTGCCTGTGACTCCTCTTACTGGGGGTCGTACACCGATAAACTCATCTTT.

On this clone: This DNA's translation and the protein TCRdb lists, from a much larger clone, do not match at residue 4, likely due to a read error; the protein shown is translated from the DNA. The rearrangement links TRDV2 to TRDJ1; D call uncertain. The length of the CDR3 is 16 residues. Germline CDR1 reads GEAIGNYY; CDR2 reads EKD. The V end was cut by 5 bases, the J end by 0 bases, with 18 bases between. The CDR3 DNA reads TGTGCCTGTGGCGCGGTTGGAGGTAGAAACACCGATAAACTCATCTTT. It yields the protein CACGAVGGRNTDKLIF.

To note about this clone: One base separates it from a far larger clone, so it is likely a read error. Other DNA sequences within the sample encode an identical CDR3. The V and J genes are TRDV2 and TRDJ2; D is perhaps TRDD3 (5 bases). CDR1 and CDR2 from the germline V gene are GEAIGNYY and EKD. The CDR3 sequence is 18 residues long. Trimming took off 1 base at V and 5 bases at J, with 22 bases between the two ends. The CDR3 sequence: CACDTLGDKAILTAQLFF. The CDR3 nucleotides read TGTGCCTGTGACACGCTGGGAGATAAGGCGATTCTTACAGCACAACTCTTCTTT.

As concerns this clone: A much larger clone differs by one base, so this may be a read error. This sample includes further DNA sequences coding for the same CDR3. This chain links TRDV1 with TRDJ1; D perhaps matches TRDD2 (7 bases). This CDR3 region has 17 residues. Germline V lookup: CDR1 TSWWSYY, CDR2 QGS. V shed 6 bases and J shed 1 base, with 21 bases lying between them. The CDR3 DNA reads as TGTGCTCTTGGTTTCCTACGTGGGGGGCCCCGCACCGATAAACTCATCTTT. It is translated as CALGFLRGGPRTDKLIF.

Turning to this clone: Compared with germline, one end of the junction differs, possibly owing to a read error. In nucleotides, the CDR3 is TGTGCTCTTGGGGAACTCAGTACTGGGGGCGCTCTTGCCTACATCGATAGACTCATCTTT. It is translated as CALGELSTGGALAYIDRLIF. This rearrangement joins TRDV1 to TRDJ1; 8 bases are shared with TRDD3. CDR1 TSWWSYY and CDR2 QGS come from the germline V gene. The CDR3 covers 20 residues.

With respect to this clone: This DNA translates differently at residue 5 from the TCRdb protein, which is that of a much larger clone; a read error is likely, and the protein shown is the DNA's own translation. The rearrangement joins TRDV1 to TRDJ1; 12 nucleotides match TRDD3. The germline CDR1 and CDR2 sequences are TSWWSYY and QGS. The CDR3 runs 21 residues. The CDR3 reads CALGGPTSRYSLGDTPDKLIF. For the CDR3, the DNA is TGTGCCCTTGGGGGACCAACTTCCCGCTACTCTCTGGGGGATACGCCCGATAAACTCATCTTT.

The table lists this clone with a few counts. This sequence may be a read error, since a much larger clone differs from it by one base. V gene TRDV1 combines with J gene TRDJ1, with TRDD2 matching over 8 bases. Germline values: CDR1 TSWWSYY, CDR2 QGS. The CDR3 length is 26 residues. CDR3 region: CALGEQESSYRRRAHLTPPYTDKPIF. CDR3 nucleotide sequence: TGTGCTCTTGGGGAACAGGAATCTTCCTACAGGCGTCGGGCCCACCTTACTCCCCCGTACACCGATAAACCCATCTTT.

By frequency in the sample, this clone is large. This sample includes further DNA sequences coding for the same CDR3. The CDR3 nucleotides are TGTGCCTGTGACCCCGTACTGGGGACCAAAAAGTACACCGATAAACTCATCTTT. Its protein is CACDPVLGTKKYTDKLIF. This chain links TRDV2 with TRDJ1; 7 bases are shared with TRDD3. Germline loops: CDR1 GEAIGNYY, CDR2 EKD. The CDR3 spans 18 residues. J gave up 0 bases and V 3 bases, and 15 bases lay outside the gene matches.

This clone was seen only a few times. This DNA translates differently at residue 10 from the TCRdb protein, which is that of a much larger clone; a read error is likely, and the protein shown is the DNA's own translation. This chain links TRDV2 with TRDJ3, with 8 bases fitting TRDD3. With V trimmed by 0 bases and J by 2 bases, 5 bases remained unmatched. From germline, CDR1 is GEAIGNYY and CDR2 EKD. The CDR3 has 18 amino acids. The CDR3 bases are TGTGCCTGTGACACCGGCTGGGGGAACCCCTGGGACACCCGACAGATGTTTTTC. This codes for CACDTGWGNPWDTRQMFF.

On this clone itself: Just one base apart from a much larger clone, this may be a read error. V gene TRDV2 combines with J gene TRDJ1, with 11 bases identical to TRDD3. V gave up 1 base and J gave up 0 bases; unmatched junction bases: 15. Germline values: CDR1 GEAIGNYY, CDR2 EKD. This CDR3 spans 20 amino acids. CDR3 coding DNA: TGTGCCTGTGACACTTCGGTACTGGGGGATAGGGGGCCGCACACCGATAAACTCATCTTT. Amino acid sequence: CACDTSVLGDRGPHTDKLIF.

This clone has just a few counts. This likely traces to a read error, being one base from a far larger clone. The identical CDR3 is also encoded by other nucleotide sequences in the sample. CDR3 protein: CACDTLGYAIPTYTDKLIF. In DNA form, the CDR3 reads TGTGCCTGTGACACATTGGGCTACGCCATCCCCACCTACACCGATAAACTCATCTTT. V gene TRDV2 combines with J gene TRDJ1; D remains ambiguous. The CDR3 spans 19 residues. The germline CDR1 and CDR2 sequences are GEAIGNYY and EKD. V was cut by 1 base and J by 0 bases, with 23 bases left in between.

Concerning this clone itself: This likely traces to a read error, being one base from a far larger clone. The chain uses TRDV2 and TRDJ2; D gene unclear. Germline-derived CDR1 and CDR2 are GEAIGNYY and EKD. This CDR3 has 15 amino acids. Trimming left V 0 bases short and J 4 bases short, with 11 bases between. CDR3 sequence (DNA): TGTGCCTGTGACACCGCAGCTCCATCGACAGCACAACTCTTCTTT. Translated, it gives CACDTAAPSTAQLFF.

This clone was observed a few times. The mismatch at residue 5 between this DNA's translation and the TCRdb protein of a much larger clone likely reflects a read error; the protein shown is translated from the DNA. The V call is TRDV2, the J call TRDJ1; unclear D gene. The V end lost 3 bases, the J end lost 0 bases, and 25 bases lay between the germline ends. CDR3 length: 19 amino acids. CDR1 and CDR2 (germline): GEAIGNYY, EKD. The CDR3 reads CACDALGYAIPTYTDKLIF. The DNA for the CDR3 is TGTGCCTGTGACGCATTGGGCTACGCCATTCCCACCTACACCGATAAACTCATCTTT.